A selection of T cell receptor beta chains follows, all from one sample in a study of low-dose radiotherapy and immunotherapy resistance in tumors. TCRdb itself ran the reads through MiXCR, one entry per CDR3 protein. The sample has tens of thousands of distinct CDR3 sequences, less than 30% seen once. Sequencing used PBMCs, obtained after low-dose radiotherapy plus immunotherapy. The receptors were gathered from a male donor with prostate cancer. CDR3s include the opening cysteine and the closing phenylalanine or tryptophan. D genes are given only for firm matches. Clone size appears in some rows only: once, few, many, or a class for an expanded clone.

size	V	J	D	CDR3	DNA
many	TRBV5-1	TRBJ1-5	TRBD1	CASSLEGQGNQPQHF	TGCGCCAGCAGCTTGGAGGGACAGGGGAATCAGCCCCAGCATTTT
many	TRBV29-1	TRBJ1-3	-	CSVGGAGNTIYF	TGCAGCGTTGGGGGTGCTGGAAACACCATATATTTT
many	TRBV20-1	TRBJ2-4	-	CSARRVGRDLAKNIQYF	TGCAGTGCTAGAAGGGTGGGCAGGGATTTAGCCAAAAACATTCAGTACTTC
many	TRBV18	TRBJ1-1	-	CASSPTKNTEAFF	TGTGCCAGCTCACCAACAAAGAACACTGAAGCTTTCTTT
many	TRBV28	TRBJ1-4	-	CASRAGVSANEKLFF	TGTGCCAGCAGAGCAGGGGTATCGGCTAATGAAAAACTGTTTTTT
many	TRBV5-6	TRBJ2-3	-	CASSLGNTQYF	TGTGCCAGCAGCTTAGGGAATACGCAGTATTTT
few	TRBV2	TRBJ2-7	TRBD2	CARRLAGAYEQYF	TGTGCCAGACGACTAGCGGGAGCCTACGAGCAGTACTTC
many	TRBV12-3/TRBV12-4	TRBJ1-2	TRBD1	CASSTLGQGAIHGYTF	TGTGCCAGCAGCACCCTAGGACAGGGGGCTATTCATGGCTACACCTTC
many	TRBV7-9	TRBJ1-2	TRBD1	CASSHTTGKGYTF	TGTGCCAGCAGCCACACGACAGGGAAAGGCTACACCTTC
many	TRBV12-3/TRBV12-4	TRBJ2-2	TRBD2	CASTKVGLAGVSGELFF	TGTGCCAGCACCAAAGTGGGACTAGCGGGAGTCTCCGGGGAGCTGTTTTTT
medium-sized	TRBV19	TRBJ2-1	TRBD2	CASSTRASGNNEQFF	TGTGCCAGTAGTACCCGGGCTAGCGGAAACAATGAGCAGTTCTTC
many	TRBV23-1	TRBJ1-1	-	CASSEGPSLNTEAFF	TGCGCCAGCAGTGAGGGACCGAGTCTGAACACTGAAGCTTTCTTT
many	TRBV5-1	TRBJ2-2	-	CASRALQGPGELFF	TGCGCCAGCAGAGCATTACAGGGTCCCGGGGAGCTGTTTTTT
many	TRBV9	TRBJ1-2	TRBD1	CASSPGQGERSYTF	TGTGCCAGCAGCCCGGGACAGGGGGAAAGGAGCTACACCTTC
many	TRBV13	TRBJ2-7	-	CASSLMAGWNYEQYF	TGTGCCAGCAGCTTAATGGCAGGGTGGAACTACGAGCAGTACTTC
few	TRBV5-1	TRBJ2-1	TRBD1	CASSPGQGSRGQFF	TGCGCCAGCAGCCCGGGACAGGGGAGTCGAGGCCAGTTCTTC
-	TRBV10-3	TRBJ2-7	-	CAISHASSYEQYF	TGTGCCATCAGTCACGCTAGCTCCTACGAGCAGTACTTC
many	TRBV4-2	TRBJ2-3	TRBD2	CASSQVPTSGGDTDTQYF	TGTGCCAGCAGCCAGGTCCCTACTAGCGGGGGGGACACAGATACGCAGTATTTT
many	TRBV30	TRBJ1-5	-	CAWSVNSYSNQPQHF	TGTGCCTGGAGTGTAAACAGTTATAGCAATCAGCCCCAGCATTTT
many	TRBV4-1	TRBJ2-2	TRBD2	CASSQDKWAGVTDTGELFF	TGCGCCAGCAGCCAAGATAAATGGGCGGGAGTTACGGACACCGGGGAGCTGTTTTTT
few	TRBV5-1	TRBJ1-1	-	CASSSLQGGNTEAFF	TGCGCCAGCAGCTCCCTACAGGGAGGTAACACTGAAGCTTTCTTT
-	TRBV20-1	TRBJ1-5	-	CSAALGGRGYQPQHF	TGCAGTGCTGCCCTAGGGGGTAGAGGGTATCAGCCCCAGCATTTT
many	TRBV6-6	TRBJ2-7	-	CASSKQDALEQYF	TGTGCCAGCAGTAAACAGGACGCCCTCGAGCAGTACTTC
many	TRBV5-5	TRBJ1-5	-	CASSSLPEQVNQPQHF	TGTGCCAGCAGCTCCCTGCCCGAACAGGTCAATCAGCCCCAGCATTTT
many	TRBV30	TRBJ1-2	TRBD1	CAWSPGQGYGYTF	TGTGCCTGGAGTCCCGGACAGGGCTATGGCTACACCTTC
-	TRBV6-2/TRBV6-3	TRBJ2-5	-	CASSVSGTQETQYF	TGTGCCAGCAGTGTCTCCGGGACCCAAGAGACCCAGTACTTC
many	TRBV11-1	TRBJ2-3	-	CASSQGTDTQYF	TGTGCCAGCAGCCAGGGTACAGATACGCAGTATTTT
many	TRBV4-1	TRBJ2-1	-	CASTPRVGQSSYNEQFF	TGCGCCAGCACCCCCCGGGTCGGACAGAGCTCCTACAATGAGCAGTTCTTC
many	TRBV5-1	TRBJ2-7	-	CASSSVGSLGGYEQYF	TGCGCCAGCAGCTCCGTCGGTTCGCTGGGCGGCTACGAGCAGTACTTC
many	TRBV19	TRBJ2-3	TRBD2	CASSIVLAATDTQYF	TGTGCCAGTAGTATAGTACTAGCGGCCACAGATACGCAGTATTTT
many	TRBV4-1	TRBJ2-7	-	CASSQDFLRIPAYEQYF	TGCGCCAGCAGCCAAGACTTTTTGCGCATTCCCGCTTACGAGCAGTACTTC
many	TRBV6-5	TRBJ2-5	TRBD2	CASRTGGVRETQYF	TGTGCCAGCAGAACGGGGGGGGTTCGGGAGACCCAGTACTTC
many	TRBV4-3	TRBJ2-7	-	CASSQERAEEQYF	TGCGCCAGCAGCCAAGAAAGGGCGGAAGAGCAGTACTTC